This TCR beta chain was captured by sequencing in a study of beta chain features in type 1 diabetes. In the case of this clone: Its antigen is undetermined.

Investigators reverse transcribed all isolated RNA, so they sequenced expressed TCRB transcripts. Profiling relied on immunoSEQ multiplex PCR, and the TCRdb table lists in-frame clones only, not all of them. The data show roughly 180,000 clones, with about 12% seen just once and 0.6% to 0.8% held by the top ten. Study-wide results and caveats: For type 1 diabetes patients, VDJ junctions showed fewer insertions and more deletions.

A CD45RO/CCR7/CD25/CD127/CD95/CD27 panel sorted naive, central memory, regulatory and stem cell-like memory CD4+ cells. CDR3 size: 14 residues. Per germline, CDR1 SGHTA and CDR2 FQGNSA. V lost 2 bases to trimming and J lost 3 bases; unmatched junction nucleotides: 2. The material sequenced was central memory CD4+ T cells from blood. The chain has TRBV7-2 and TRBJ2-5, with 8 positions matching TRBD2. This receptor was taken from a woman aged 18-29 years in good health. The CDR3: CASSLRTSKETQYF. The CDR3 DNA follows: TGTGCCAGCAGCTTACGGACTAGCAAAGAGACCCAGTACTTC. Looking up the rest from reference TRBV7-2 and TRBJ2-5 gives the full variable domain: GAGVSQSPSNKVTEKGKDVELRCDPISGHTALYWYRQSLGQGLEFLIYFQGNSAPDKSGLPSDRFSAERTGGSVSTLTIQRTQQEDSAVYLCASSLRTSKETQYFGPGTRLLVL.